The 13 T cell receptor beta chains presented below share a single source sample, sequenced in a study of blood T cells in healthy people across ages. For the second PCR, which ran for 7 to 11 cycles, a sample-barcoded 5' primer and a J-beta primer mix were used. TCRdb redid the calling of the 5' RACE reads with MiXCR, one entry per CDR3 protein. The table has 1.5 million to 2 million distinct CDR3 sequences, approximately 28% seen once. The sequenced sample was blood. These receptors were taken from a woman in her twenties or thirties in good health.

This clonotype was found many times. The V and J genes are TRBV20-1 and TRBJ2-7; 8 nucleotides agree with TRBD2. The CDR3 spans 15 residues. The J segment lost 4 bases and the V segment lost 3 bases, leaving 11 bases of the junction unmatched. Looked up from germline, CDR1 is DFQATT and CDR2 is SNEGSKA (reference sequence). The CDR3 protein is CSASTVVTSVYEQYF. The CDR3 coding sequence is TGCAGTGCTAGTACTGTGGTGACTAGCGTTTACGAGCAGTACTTC.

This clonotype was found a few times. The junction differs from germline at one of its ends, possibly a read error. The rearrangement joins TRBV29-1 to TRBJ2-1, with D uncertain. Per the germline V gene, CDR1 is SQVTM and CDR2 is ANQGSEA. The CDR3 is made up of 13 amino acids. CDR3 bases: TGCAGCCATACATCGAGCTCCGACAATGAGCAGTTCTTC. This translates into CSHTSSSDNEQFF.

This clonotype was observed a few times. The V gene is TRBV7-3, the J gene TRBJ2-1, with 11 bases matching TRBD2. The CDR3 runs 16 residues. Germline-derived CDR1 and CDR2 are SGHTA and FQGTGA. J gave up 8 bases and V 1 base, and 7 bases lay outside the gene matches. The CDR3 loop is CASSLRAPGLADEQFF. In DNA, the CDR3 is TGTGCCAGCAGCTTAAGGGCCCCGGGACTAGCGGATGAGCAGTTCTTC.

In this sample, this clonotype turned up once. A much bigger clone sits one base away, suggesting this may be a read error. J is TRBJ2-7 and V is TRBV5-1; TRBD2 aligns across 9 bases. The DNA end is more similar to TRBJ2-5, so the J call may be wrong. Germline V gene sequence: CDR1 SGHRS, CDR2 YFSETQ. The CDR3 spans 16 residues. CDR3 sequence: CASSSRGAGGAQTQYF. CDR3 bases: TGCGCCAGCAGCTCCCGGGGAGCGGGGGGCGCACAGACCCAGTACTTC.

The chain employs TRBV7-2 and TRBJ2-7; D is perhaps TRBD1 or TRBD2 (5 bases each). Matching the DNA end better, TRBJ2-5 makes the J call doubtful. There are 15 residues in the CDR3. Germline V lookup: CDR1 SGHTA, CDR2 FQGNSA. The CDR3 sequence is CASSLQGEGRETQYF. For the CDR3, the DNA is TGTGCCAGCAGCTTACAGGGCGAGGGGCGAGAGACCCAGTACTTC.

This clonotype was counted ten times or more. The chain is built from TRBV7-2 and TRBJ2-4, with 7 bases lining up with TRBD2. Germline V lookup: CDR1 SGHTA, CDR2 FQGNSA. V gave up 1 base and J gave up 3 bases; unmatched junction bases: 3. This CDR3 has 15 amino acids. CDR3 nucleotide sequence: TGTGCCAGCAGCTTAGGTGGCGGGGGCAAAAACATTCAGTACTTC. This gives the protein CASSLGGGGKNIQYF.

This clonotype was seen a handful of times. CDR3 in DNA: TGCAGTGCTAATACAGGGGACGGAATGCATAGCAATCAGCCCCAGCATTTT. As protein: CSANTGDGMHSNQPQHF. The J gene is TRBJ1-5, the V gene TRBV20-1, with 7 bases matching TRBD1. CDR1 and CDR2 (germline): DFQATT, SNEGSKA (reference sequence). Trimming removed 4 bases from V and 0 bases from J; junction bases left unmatched: 12. The CDR3 runs to 17 residues.

This clonotype was detected many times. This chain connects TRBV10-1 to TRBJ2-7, with D possibly matching TRBD2 (5 bases). Trimming stripped 7 bases from V and 4 bases from J, with 17 bases between. Germline lookup yields CDR1 WNHNN and CDR2 SYGVQD (reference sequence). The CDR3 runs to 14 residues. CDR3 amino acids: CASTGLGGPYEQYF. The CDR3 DNA is TGCGCCAGCACCGGACTCGGCGGGCCTTACGAGCAGTACTTC.

V usage is TRBV6-2 or TRBV6-3 and J usage is TRBJ2-5, with D unclear. The CDR3 sequence is 14 residues long. The ends were cut back, 7 bases at V and 1 base at J, with 13 bases in the middle. Germline V gene sequence: CDR1 MNHEY, CDR2 SVGEGT. The CDR3 nucleotides read TGTGCCAGCAACGCCGCGATGTTCCAAGAGACCCAGTACTTC. Protein: CASNAAMFQETQYF.

The chain links TRBV20-1 to TRBJ2-3; 8 bases agree with TRBD2. This CDR3 has 15 amino acids. Germline CDR1 DFQATT, CDR2 SNEGSKA (reference sequence). J was trimmed by 11 bases and V by 3 bases; bases with no gene match: 16. The CDR3 nucleotides read TGCAGTGCTAGTGGCGGGGGGCAGCTGTTTAATATGCAGTATTTT. Protein product: CSASGGGQLFNMQYF.

The chain couples TRBV7-2 to TRBJ2-7; TRBD2 is a possible D gene (5 bases). The closer fit of TRBJ2-5 to the DNA end suggests the J call may be wrong. The CDR3 is 12 residues long. Germline V gene sequence: CDR1 SGHTA, CDR2 FQGNSA. CDR3 region: CASSANGKTQYF. Here the CDR3 DNA reads TGTGCCAGCAGCGCGAACGGGAAGACCCAGTACTTC.

V is TRBV7-2 and J is TRBJ2-3; TRBD1 matches at 9 bases. The ends lost 5 bases at V and 5 bases at J; junction bases unmatched: 11. CDR3 length equals 16 residues. Per the germline V gene, CDR1 is SGHTA and CDR2 is FQGNSA. The CDR3 sequence is CASSPPPGQGLDTQYF. The CDR3 DNA follows: TGTGCCAGCAGCCCACCCCCGGGACAGGGTTTAGATACGCAGTATTTT.

There are many counts of this clonotype. This chain connects TRBV29-1 to TRBJ1-2, with unresolved D. Per the germline V gene, CDR1 is SQVTM and CDR2 is ANQGSEA. Trimming cost V 3 bases and J 8 bases, with 16 bases left between them. The CDR3 totals 13 residues. CDR3: CSVDWSGSEGYTF. CDR3 DNA: TGCAGCGTTGATTGGAGCGGGTCGGAGGGCTACACCTTC.